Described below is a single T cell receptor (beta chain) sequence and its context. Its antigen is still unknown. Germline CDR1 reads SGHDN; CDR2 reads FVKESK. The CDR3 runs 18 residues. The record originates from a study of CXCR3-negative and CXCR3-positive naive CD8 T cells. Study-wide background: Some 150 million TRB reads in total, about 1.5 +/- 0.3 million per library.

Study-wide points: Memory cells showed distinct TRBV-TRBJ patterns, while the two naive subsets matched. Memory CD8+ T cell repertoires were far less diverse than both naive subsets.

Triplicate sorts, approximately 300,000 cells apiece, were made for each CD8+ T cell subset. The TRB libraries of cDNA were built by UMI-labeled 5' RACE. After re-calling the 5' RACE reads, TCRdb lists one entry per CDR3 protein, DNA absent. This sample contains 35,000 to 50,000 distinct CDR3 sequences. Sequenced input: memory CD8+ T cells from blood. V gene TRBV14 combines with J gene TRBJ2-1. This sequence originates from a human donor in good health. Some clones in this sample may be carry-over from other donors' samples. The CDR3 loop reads CASSQDDLVASSYNEQFF.